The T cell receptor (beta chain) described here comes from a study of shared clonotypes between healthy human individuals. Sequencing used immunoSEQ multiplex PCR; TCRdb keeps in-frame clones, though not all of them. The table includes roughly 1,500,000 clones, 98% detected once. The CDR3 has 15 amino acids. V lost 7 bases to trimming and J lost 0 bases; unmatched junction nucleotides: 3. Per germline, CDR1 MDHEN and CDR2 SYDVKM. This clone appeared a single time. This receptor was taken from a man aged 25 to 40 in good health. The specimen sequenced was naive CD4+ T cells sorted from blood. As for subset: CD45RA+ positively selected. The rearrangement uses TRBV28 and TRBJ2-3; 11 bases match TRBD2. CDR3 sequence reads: CASTRLAGSTDTQYF. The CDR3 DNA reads TGTGCCAGCACTAGACTAGCGGGGAGCACAGATACGCAGTATTTT.